This T cell receptor beta chain was recovered during a study of cytomegalovirus exposure and HLA in healthy donors. Study findings and constraints: Rarity characterized most TCR sequences, yet some public TCRs appeared in many donors. TCR beta V segments were, for the most part, productive about 87% or about 30% of the time in an earlier analysis. Later analysis identified around 15,000 TCR beta sequences associated with HLA alleles, using a false discovery rate threshold of 0.05.

The PCR contained 60 Vbeta and 13 Jbeta primers. The table came from immunoSEQ multiplex PCR; TCRdb's copy has only in-frame clones and leaves some out. This table has roughly 130,000 clones, around three quarters appearing once. Germline V gene lookup returns CDR1 MNHEY and CDR2 SMNVEV (reference sequence). J gave up 6 bases and V 3 bases, and 2 bases lay outside the gene matches. This CDR3 has 12 residues. Concerning this clone itself: Its cognate antigen is unknown.

Sequencing was done on a sample of PBMCs. The TCR comes from a man aged 30 to 45 in good health and CMV-seronegative. This sequence joins TRBV27 and TRBJ2-7; 7 bases agree with TRBD2. CDR3 bases: TGTGCCAGCAGTTTGGGCGGGGGCGAGCAGTACTTC. Translating gives CASSLGGGEQYF.